Detailed here is one TCR beta chain. No cognate antigen has been identified for it. No quality values exist for individual bases; no much larger clone is one base distant. Whole blood was collected in K2EDTA tubes by collaborating institutions according to the institutions' own protocols. For TCRbeta analysis, collaborators shipped samples in one of three forms: frozen whole blood, isolated PBMCs, or DNA extracted from either of those sample types. The data are from a study of blood T cell repertoires in COVID-19 (dated by TCRdb to 2020 to 2021). A note on the overall study: Samples from collaborators originated in the United States, Italy and Spain and spanned both the acute and convalescent phases of COVID-19. Nearly every sample came with metadata listing a de-identified subject ID, COVID-19 status, age in years and sex. The material from the prospective study consisted of cDNA or gDNA derived from T cells, B-cell-depleted T cells, or PBMCs. A freely available public database, intended as a resource for researchers studying the immune response to SARS-CoV-2, is where the repertoires were released. The samples were drawn from the first 160 participants of the ongoing ImmuneRACE study and from over a thousand subjects provided by 6 global collaborators. Where available, HLA class I and class II types were taken from metadata supplied by the sample provider and were not determined by assay-based typing. Subjects who had been exposed to COVID-19, were actively infected with it, or had recovered from it provided the deeply sampled blood TCRbeta repertoires that made up the dataset.

V loses 2 bases of germline sequence and J loses 1 base, and the interval between the two ends is 9 bases. Measured from the cysteine to the phenylalanine, the CDR3 is 15 residues long. Of the read, only the CDR3 DNA is kept; its 45 bases are in frame from base 1. Sequences KGHSH (CDR1) and LQKENI (CDR2) are obtained from the germline V gene. TCRbeta CDR3 regions were amplified from genomic DNA by means of the immunoSEQ Assay, a bias-controlled multiplex PCR. In the paper's pipeline: Nucleated cell counts per sample were estimated from amplification of reference gene primers within the assay. Sequence reads were collapsed and filtered to measure the absolute abundance of every unique TCRbeta CDR3 rearrangement. For each sample, productive Simpson clonality was calculated by taking the square root of Simpson's diversity index across productive rearrangements. In TCRdb, the immuneACCESS table is reduced to in-frame sequences with V and J assigned. These tables do not hold every clone; where another copy was compared, an unresolved V gene accounts for under half, and the others remain unexplained. That table supplies the V and J calls and clone size; D and trimming were determined from the DNA. For this sample there are 150,000 or so clones; 82% appear just once. About 8% of the sample comes from the top ten.

What the research found in general, with its limitations: Clinical and demographic metadata were provided uncurated, with the amount varying by source and participant.

Sequencing was done on a sample of peripheral blood. The rearrangement combines TRBV18 with TRBJ1-3, and perhaps TRBD1 as D gene, on 6 matching bases. This clonotype was obtained from a woman aged 70-85 years with acute or convalescent COVID-19. The nucleotides read TGTGCCAGCTCACCATACCAGGGGTCTGGAAACACCATATATTTT. Its protein is CASSPYQGSGNTIYF.